This is a list of T cell receptor beta chains from one sample in a study of blood T cell repertoires in COVID-19. Only in-frame clones appear in the TCRdb table, and some are missing; sequencing was by immunoSEQ multiplex PCR. There are about 120,000 clones in the sample; approximately 80% occur only once, and more than 9% lies in the top ten. The sample comprised peripheral blood. These TCRs come from a human donor in a cohort sampled during active COVID-19. CDR3s include the opening cysteine and the closing phenylalanine or tryptophan. D genes are given only for firm matches. Clone size is shown for a subset of rows, as once, few, many or a class of expanded clone.

TRBJ1-1 | - | - | TRBV11-2 | CASSLSRLNTEAFF | TGTGCCAGCAGCTTATCGCGGCTGAACACTGAAGCTTTCTTT
TRBJ1-2 | - | - | TRBV27 | CASSFNSVGGRYTF | TGTGCCAGCAGTTTTAATAGCGTCGGGGGGCGCTACACCTTC
TRBJ2-2 | few | TRBD1 | TRBV19 | CASSAWDRGHTGELFF | TGTGCCAGTAGTGCCTGGGACAGGGGGCACACCGGGGAGCTGTTTTTT
TRBJ1-1 | - | - | TRBV28 | CASRVDRTDFTEAFF | TGTGCCAGCAGAGTGGATCGGACAGATTTCACTGAAGCTTTCTTT
TRBJ1-5 | - | - | TRBV24-1 | CATSDYRPVGQPQHF | TGTGCCACCAGTGACTACCGCCCAGTCGGGCAGCCCCAGCATTTT
TRBJ1-6 | - | TRBD1 | TRBV5-1 | CASSAGDRDNSPLHF | TGCGCCAGCAGCGCCGGGGACAGGGATAATTCACCCCTCCACTTT
TRBJ2-6 | - | TRBD2 | TRBV19 | CASSIRPGGPGANVLTF | TGTGCCAGTAGTATTCGTCCGGGAGGCCCGGGGGCCAACGTCCTGACTTTC
TRBJ1-5 | - | TRBD1 | TRBV19 | CASSPIPTGYSNQPQHF | TGTGCCAGTAGTCCGATCCCGACAGGGTATAGCAATCAGCCCCAGCATTTT
TRBJ1-5 | - | TRBD1 | TRBV30 | CAWTSTGSQPQHF | TGTGCCTGGACGTCGACAGGGAGCCAGCCCCAGCATTTT
TRBJ2-7 | - | TRBD2 | TRBV5-6 | CASSPLLAGGPPSYEQYF | TGTGCCAGCAGCCCCTTACTAGCGGGAGGGCCCCCTTCCTACGAGCAGTACTTC
TRBJ2-5 | - | TRBD1 | TRBV12-3/TRBV12-4 | CASRSGTAQYF | TGTGCCAGCAGATCTGGGACAGCCCAGTACTTC
TRBJ1-2 | - | - | TRBV28 | CASSLGGVAGYTF | TGTGCCAGCAGTTTAGGGGGGGTTGCTGGCTACACCTTC
TRBJ1-2 | - | TRBD1 | TRBV5-1 | CASSLTIGQGGYGYTF | TGCGCCAGCAGCCTCACTATAGGACAGGGTGGCTATGGCTACACCTTC
TRBJ1-6 | - | - | TRBV6-1 | CASSGKGYGYNSPLHF | TGTGCCAGCAGTGGGAAGGGGTACGGCTATAATTCACCCCTCCACTTT
TRBJ1-4 | - | - | TRBV4-1 | CASSLTATNEKLFF | TGCGCCAGCAGCCTGACTGCAACTAATGAAAAACTGTTTTTT
TRBJ2-1 | - | TRBD2 | TRBV24-1 | CATKASGSTYNEQFF | TGTGCCACCAAGGCTAGCGGAAGTACCTACAATGAGCAGTTCTTC